Listed below are T cell receptor beta chains from one sample, sequenced in a study of T cell changes during pregnancy in multiple sclerosis. Assay: immunoSEQ multiplex PCR; the TCRdb copy retains only in-frame clones and omits some. The sample yields 30,000 to 40,000 clones, over 80% seen once. The sequenced sample was CD4+ T cells from peripheral blood mononuclear cells, obtained in the third trimester of pregnancy. These receptors were collected from a female donor in good health, enrolled as a control in a pregnancy study. The CDR3 runs from the conserved cysteine through the conserved F or W. A D gene is named only where the DNA matches it firmly. Size values are once, few and many counts, or a class for expanded clones, and some rows have none.

J gene	clone size	CDR3 length	D gene	V gene	CDR3 protein
TRBJ1-5	-	20	TRBD1	TRBV11-2	CASSLEPRTGGGPRRGPQHF
TRBJ1-3	-	15	-	TRBV14	CASSQVARSGNTIYF
TRBJ1-2	once	12	TRBD1	TRBV18	CASSPDRVDYTF
TRBJ1-5	-	14	-	TRBV6-5	CASSLDSFNQPQHF
TRBJ2-1	-	14	-	TRBV5-1	CASSLDPLRNEQFF
TRBJ2-1	-	11	TRBD1	TRBV12-5	CASGRGDRVIF
TRBJ2-3	-	19	TRBD2	TRBV7-8	CASSLVVRGYSSGTDTQYF
TRBJ1-1	-	15	-	TRBV6-1	CASSERGLLNTEAFF
TRBJ2-1	few	15	-	TRBV7-9	CASSLAGGPLSEQFF
TRBJ1-1	-	12	-	TRBV6-5	CASIKDTGSAFF
TRBJ2-7	-	16	TRBD1	TRBV18	CASSVGGTGDSYEQYF
TRBJ2-2	-	16	-	TRBV2	CAGSSWPNRGTGELFF
TRBJ2-2	-	15	-	TRBV6-1	CASSDWGGVDGELFF
TRBJ1-1	few	14	-	TRBV28	CASSFPTLNTEAFF
TRBJ2-3	-	13	-	TRBV7-2	CASSLMLSDTQYF
TRBJ1-4	-	14	-	TRBV28	CASSLPPPAGKLFF
TRBJ2-1	-	13	-	TRBV11-1	CASSSTSSTEQFF
TRBJ1-5	-	17	TRBD1	TRBV4-1	CASSQDWTGSSDQPQHF
TRBJ2-5	-	15	-	TRBV7-6	CASSLIGQTQETQYF
TRBJ1-1	-	14	-	TRBV7-9	CASSQRQTNTEAFF
TRBJ2-7	-	13	-	TRBV28	CASSLDTPYEQYF
TRBJ1-2	-	14	TRBD1	TRBV5-4	CASSSNQGAGGYTF
TRBJ1-2	-	12	-	TRBV2	CASSADSPGYTF
TRBJ2-3	-	16	-	TRBV4-2	CASSQETPPRTDTQYF
TRBJ2-5	-	15	-	TRBV5-4	CASRSLQGPGETQYF
TRBJ1-6	few	14	TRBD1	TRBV27	CASSPGTGYAPLHF
TRBJ2-5	once	11	-	TRBV7-9	CASTSGETQYF
TRBJ2-2	-	14	TRBD2	TRBV7-8	CASSLGAGGGELFF
TRBJ1-3	-	14	-	TRBV9	CASSVEDGRNTIYF
TRBJ1-1	-	18	-	TRBV9	CASSVALSGTLMNTEAFF
TRBJ2-5	-	15	-	TRBV15	CATSRDLAGEETQYF
TRBJ1-5	-	17	TRBD1	TRBV5-6	CASSLEGQGSRNQPQHF
TRBJ2-7	-	14	-	TRBV29-1	CSVAPRGGSYEQYF
TRBJ2-3	-	14	-	TRBV7-9	CASSLEGETDTQYF
TRBJ2-7	-	16	TRBD2	TRBV28	CASSSPASGSSYEQYF
-	-	14	-	TRBV15	CATSRKGQSYEQYF
TRBJ2-1	-	13	TRBD2	TRBV5-1	CASDLAGTDEQFF
TRBJ1-1	-	16	-	TRBV21-1	CASSIPGGRWNTEAFF
TRBJ1-2	few	17	TRBD1	TRBV5-6	CASSVVRRDRAFHGYTF
TRBJ2-2	-	17	TRBD2	TRBV5-6	CASSLGMTSADTGELFF
TRBJ1-2	once	15	-	TRBV21-1	CASSKRGGRNYGYTF
TRBJ1-1	-	14	TRBD1	TRBV7-9	CASSLGTGLTEAFF
TRBJ2-3	-	16	TRBD2	TRBV6-5	CASSSLGLARADTQYF
TRBJ2-3	once	11	-	TRBV20-1	CSAAAGTPRDF
TRBJ2-1	-	12	-	TRBV7-6	CASSPRANEQFF
TRBJ1-2	-	14	-	TRBV5-1	CASSLDPRNYGYTF
TRBJ2-1	-	13	TRBD2	TRBV5-6	CASGAGGPTEQFF
TRBJ1-1	-	13	-	TRBV10-3	CAIAGEGNTEAFF
TRBJ2-7	-	14	TRBD2	TRBV28	CASSLAGVKDEQYF
TRBJ2-5	few	14	-	TRBV5-4	CASSPDSPQETQYF
TRBJ2-1	-	14	-	TRBV9	CASSPAAWDNEQFF
TRBJ1-4	-	16	-	TRBV7-3	CASSPRGPSTNEKLFF
TRBJ1-2	-	16	-	TRBV14	CASSQQLGLYLYGYTF